Shown below are 4 T cell receptor beta chains from a single sample sequenced in a study of blood T cell repertoires in COVID-19. Generated by immunoSEQ multiplex PCR, the TCRdb table keeps only in-frame clones and is missing some. In the table there are 150,000 to 200,000 clones, around 86% of which are singletons. The sequencing sample was made of peripheral blood. The receptors were sampled from a man aged 55 to 70 with acute or convalescent COVID-19.

The table lists this clone with a count of one. The chain is built from TRBV6-4 and TRBJ2-1; D perhaps matches TRBD2 (6 bases). V was shortened by 4 bases and J by 12 bases, with 16 bases between the two germline ends. The CDR3 extends over 13 amino acids. The germline CDR1 and CDR2 sequences are MRHNA and SNTAGT. This chain's CDR3 is CASSAGGTLPQFF. In nucleotides, the CDR3 is TGTGCCAGCAGTGCTGGGGGGACGCTGCCGCAGTTCTTC.

The chain employs TRBV7-3 and TRBJ2-7, with 8 bases fitting TRBD1. Losses at the gene ends were 1 base for V and 5 bases for J; bases not matched to a gene: 4. CDR1 and CDR2 (germline): SGHTA, FQGTGA. This CDR3 comprises 14 residues. CDR3 residues: CASSLSQGADEQYF. The CDR3 DNA reads as TGTGCCAGCAGCTTAAGCCAGGGGGCCGACGAGCAGTACTTC.

The V and J genes are TRBV5-1 and TRBJ1-6, with a possible D match to TRBD1 (6 bases). V was clipped by 5 bases and J by 9 bases, with 12 bases between them. There are 13 residues in the CDR3. CDR1 is SGHRS and CDR2 is YFSETQ in the germline V gene. The CDR3 region is CASRAAGASPLHF. Here the CDR3 DNA reads TGCGCCAGCAGAGCCGCGGGGGCTTCACCCCTCCACTTT.

This rearrangement joins TRBV27 to TRBJ1-1; no firm D call. V lost 5 bases to trimming and J lost 0 bases, with 4 bases between them. Germline V gene lookup returns CDR1 MNHEY and CDR2 SMNVEV (reference sequence). This CDR3 has 12 amino acids. CDR3 in DNA: TGTGCCAGCAGTCATTTGAACACTGAAGCTTTCTTT. Its protein product is CASSHLNTEAFF.